This TCR beta chain was recorded in a study of shared clonotypes between healthy human individuals. Clones were sequenced by immunoSEQ multiplex PCR, and TCRdb holds only the in-frame ones, with some missing. The sample records about 1.1 million clones, approximately 80% being singletons. A word on this clone: The sample holds other DNA sequences that translate to the same CDR3.

This CDR3 has 14 residues. Germline CDR1 LNHDA, CDR2 SQIVND (reference sequence). V was pared by 2 bases and J by 5 bases, with 9 bases between. V gene TRBV19 combines with J gene TRBJ2-2; D perhaps matches TRBD1 (5 bases). This TCR came from a man aged 18 to 30 in good health. Some clones in this sample may be carry-over from other donors' samples. Material for sequencing was memory CD4+ T cells from PBMCs. The subset here: CD45RA-negative fraction. CDR3 DNA: TGTGCCAGTAGTATAACAGGCAGGACCGGGGAGCTGTTTTTT. Its protein is CASSITGRTGELFF.